This T cell receptor beta chain is drawn from a study of breast tumors, draining lymph nodes, adjacent tissues (dated by TCRdb to the mid-2010s). Turning to the overall study: TCR beta repertoires were compared across tumor, adjacent nontumor tissue and axillary lymph nodes obtained from breast cancer patients. In human breast cancer, the study set out to assess how tumor, surrounding tissue and draining lymph node repertoires relate to one another and whether T cells might be exchanged between them. The investigation overall reported the following: The study presented the conclusion that tumor T cells originate in lymph nodes as consistent with a hypothesis, not as something directly demonstrated. A scenario in which most tumor T cells derive from the lymph node and then expand within tumor tissue was judged to be consistent with the data. In luminal-like breast cancer, tumor and nontumor tissue repertoires resembled each other significantly more than in basal-like breast cancer. Tumor T-cell repertoires showed less diversity than lymph node repertoires and more diversity than nontumor tissue repertoires, and tumor T-cell repertoires showed preferential V and J gene usage.

Lymph node samples came from the axillary draining lymph nodes of breast cancer patients. The listed sequencing device is Illumina HiSeq 2000. Multiplex PCR amplification was used to build the TCR beta chain libraries. High-throughput sequencing was used to analyze the amplified TCR beta chain products. The public reads were quality trimmed at Q25 with fastp and then assembled into clones with MiXCR by TCRdb, keeping productive beta chains. Rows with a matching CDR3 protein are joined into one entry that keeps the most common DNA and genes. This sample holds 290,000 or so distinct CDR3 sequences; roughly 30% were observed only once. The ten largest clones capture 0.85% to 1.2% of the sample. The CDR3 runs 14 amino acids, cysteine and phenylalanine included. Only the CDR3 DNA is retained, 42 bases long and in frame from the first base. The V and J ends are trimmed by 5 bases and 2 bases, leaving 13 bases between them. CDR1 and CDR2 (LNHDA, SQIVND) derive from the germline V gene (reference sequence).

In this sample, this clonotype turned up many times. Its antigen remains unidentified. Base qualities were left out, and no much larger clone turns up one base away. The receptor was derived from a female donor with breast cancer. Some clones in this sample may be carry-over from other donors' samples. Source material: axillary lymph node tissue. Here the chain combines TRBV19 and TRBJ2-7; the D segment could be TRBD1, given 5 matching bases. The CDR3 reads CASSAPTVPYEQYF. The DNA sequence is TGTGCCAGTAGTGCCCCGACAGTTCCCTACGAGCAGTACTTC. With the portions outside the CDR3 filled from the reference TRBV19 and TRBJ2-7 genes, the complete variable region becomes DGGITQSPKYLFRKEGQNVTLSCEQNLNHDAMYWYRQDPGQGLRLIYYSQIVNDFQKGDIAEGYSVSREKKESFPLTVTSAQKNPTAFYLCASSAPTVPYEQYFGPGTRLTVT.